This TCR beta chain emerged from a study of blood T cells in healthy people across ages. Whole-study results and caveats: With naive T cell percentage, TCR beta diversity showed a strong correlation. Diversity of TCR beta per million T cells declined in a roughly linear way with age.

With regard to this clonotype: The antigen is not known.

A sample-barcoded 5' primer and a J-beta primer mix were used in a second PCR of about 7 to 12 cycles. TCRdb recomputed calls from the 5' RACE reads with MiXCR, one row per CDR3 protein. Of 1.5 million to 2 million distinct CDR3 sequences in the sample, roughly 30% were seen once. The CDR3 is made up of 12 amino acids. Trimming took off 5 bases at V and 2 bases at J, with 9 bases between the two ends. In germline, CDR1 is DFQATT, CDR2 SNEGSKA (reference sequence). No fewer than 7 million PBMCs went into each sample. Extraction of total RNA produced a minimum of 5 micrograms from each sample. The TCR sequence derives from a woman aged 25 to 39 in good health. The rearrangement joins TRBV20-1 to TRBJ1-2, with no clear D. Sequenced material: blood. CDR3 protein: CSALGVNYGYTF. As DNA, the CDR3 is TGCAGTGCTCTCGGGGTAAACTATGGCTACACCTTC.